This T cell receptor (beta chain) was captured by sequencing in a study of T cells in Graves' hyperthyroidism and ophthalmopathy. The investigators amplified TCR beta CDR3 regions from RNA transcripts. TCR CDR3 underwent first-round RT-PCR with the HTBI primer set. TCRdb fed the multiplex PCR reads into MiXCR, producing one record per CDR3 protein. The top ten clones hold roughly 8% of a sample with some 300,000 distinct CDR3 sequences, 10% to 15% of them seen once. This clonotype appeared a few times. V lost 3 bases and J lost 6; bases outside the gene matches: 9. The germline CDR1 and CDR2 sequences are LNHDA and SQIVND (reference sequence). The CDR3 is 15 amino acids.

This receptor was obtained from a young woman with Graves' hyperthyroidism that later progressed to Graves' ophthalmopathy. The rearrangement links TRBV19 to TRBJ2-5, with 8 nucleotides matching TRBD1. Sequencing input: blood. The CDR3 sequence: CASSIRGQGEKTQYF. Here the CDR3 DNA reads TGTGCCAGTAGTATCAGAGGACAGGGTGAAAAGACCCAGTACTTC.